Detailed here is one T cell receptor beta chain. Its antigen is still unknown. Assay used: immunoSEQ multiplex PCR; TCRdb lists only in-frame clones, some missing. This sample carries under 7,000 clones, nearly 80% of them seen once, and the ten largest clones take less than 15%. These data belong to a study of T cell clones after liver transplantation. Study as a whole: Third-party-reactive TCRbeta sequences from pre-transplant mixed lymphocyte reactions served as antigen-independent comparators. Apart from a few HCV-positive recipients, transplants were for non-autoimmune, non-viral reasons. Samples came pre-transplant, pre-randomization before withdrawal, and post-randomization after withdrawal ended.

Whole-study findings and limits: Low donor cell numbers restricted donor-reactive repertoire measurement in two subjects.

Sample: CD8+ T cells from blood, taken around 42 months after liver transplant. The clonotype was recovered from a human patient who received a liver transplant. The graft donor may account for some of the T cells.

As DNA, the CDR3 is TGCGCCAGCAGCCCCGACCTCTACAATGAGCAGTTCTTC. Its translation: CASSPDLYNEQFF. This rearrangement joins TRBV4-3 to TRBJ2-1, with unresolved D. Germline V lookup: CDR1 LGHNA, CDR2 YSLEER. V dropped 4 bases and J dropped 3 bases, with 7 bases sitting between them. CDR3 length equals 13 residues.